This TCR beta chain was sequenced in a study of OX40 agonist ivuxolimab in advanced cancers. Turning to the study itself: The group had a mean age of about 60 years, ranged from 23 to 79, and was 82.7% male. Under the entry rules, prior anti-PD-1, anti-PD-L1 or anti-CTLA-4 therapy was allowed, and about 38% had some.

A few counts support this clone. Some clones are missing from TCRdb's copy, which holds only in-frame ones; the method was immunoSEQ multiplex PCR. This sample has over 40,000 clones, with 75% to 90% found just once. Germline CDR1 is GTSNPN and CDR2 is SVGIG (reference sequence). V was pared by 5 bases and J by 5 bases, with 18 bases between. The CDR3 is 14 amino acids. The source was CD4+ or CD8+ T cells sorted from blood, collected in a trial of the OX40 agonist ivuxolimab. This receptor was obtained from an adult with an advanced solid tumor such as melanoma, head and neck, liver or kidney cancer. V is TRBV30 and J is TRBJ1-1; no clear D. CDR3 sequence: CAWAGTSLGTEAFF. CDR3 in DNA: TGTGCCTGGGCGGGCACCAGCCTGGGTACTGAAGCTTTCTTT.